Presented here are 30 T cell receptor beta chains from one specimen sequenced in a study of blood T cell repertoires in COVID-19 (TCRdb year 2020). Library preparation was by the immunoSEQ multiplex PCR assay. This immuneACCESS table, as held by TCRdb, lists in-frame sequences with V and J called but not all clones. Of the missing ones, under half trace to an unresolved V gene in checked studies; the others have no known cause. This sample comprises some 300,000 clones, 90% of them detected only once. Approximately 4.5% of the sample comes from the top ten. Specimen: PBMCs or T cells enriched from blood (not recorded which). These receptors were obtained from a woman aged 18-35 years with acute COVID-19.

This sequence joins TRBV27 and TRBJ2-1; 10 bases are a match to TRBD2. J was trimmed by 7 bases and V by 8 bases; bases with no gene match: 8. The CDR3 length is 14 residues. CDR1 is MNHEY and CDR2 is SMNVEV in the germline V gene (reference sequence). The CDR3 nucleotides read TGTGCCAGCCGATCTAGCGGGAGTGAGAATGAGCAGTTCTTC. This encodes CASRSSGSENEQFF.

V is TRBV27 and J is TRBJ1-5, with unresolved D. Germline V gene data show CDR1 as MNHEY and CDR2 as SMNVEV (reference sequence). The CDR3 is 13 residues long. Trimming shortened V by 4 bases and J by 3 bases, and 7 bases separated the two germline ends. CDR3 sequence: CASSWQFNQPQHF. CDR3 coding DNA: TGTGCCAGCAGTTGGCAGTTCAATCAGCCCCAGCATTTT.

The CDR3 sequence: CASTPQGSNQPQHF. The CDR3 nucleotides are TGTGCCAGCACCCCACAGGGGAGCAATCAGCCCCAGCATTTT. The V gene is TRBV2, the J gene TRBJ1-5; 7 positions match TRBD1. This CDR3 is 14 amino acids long. Germline V lookup: CDR1 SNHLY, CDR2 FYNNEI. Unmatched junction bases numbered 4, after V lost 7 bases and J lost 1 base.

This clone was counted a single time. CDR3 nucleotide sequence: TGTGCCAGCAGCCTCGGACAGGTAGAAGCTTTCTTT. It specifies CASSLGQVEAFF. The chain couples TRBV5-6 to TRBJ1-1; TRBD1 matches 7 bases. Germline values: CDR1 SGHDT, CDR2 YYEEEE. The CDR3 length is 12 residues. Germline trimming cut 4 bases from V and 8 bases from J; bases unmatched to any gene: 5.

The rearrangement uses TRBV19 and TRBJ1-5; 8 nucleotides match TRBD1. Germline CDR1 and CDR2: LNHDA and SQIVND (reference sequence). The CDR3 has 12 amino acids. V dropped 8 bases and J dropped 7; count of bases not matched to a gene: 4. CDR3 protein: CASETGGQPQHF. The CDR3 nucleotides read TGTGCCAGTGAAACAGGGGGACAGCCCCAGCATTTT.

The genes are TRBV10-1 and TRBJ1-1; unclear D gene. The germline V gene has CDR1 WNHNN and CDR2 SYGVQD (reference sequence). The length of the CDR3 is 13 residues. V was clipped by 3 bases and J by 7 bases, with 12 bases between them. This CDR3 reads CASSDLVEGEAFF. In DNA form, the CDR3 reads TGCGCCAGCAGTGACCTTGTAGAGGGTGAAGCTTTCTTT.

The genes are TRBV19 and TRBJ1-5, with TRBD1 matching 7 bases. Germline CDR1 LNHDA, CDR2 SQIVND (reference sequence). The CDR3 sequence is 14 residues long. The J segment lost 5 bases and the V segment lost 3 bases, leaving 4 bases of the junction unmatched. The CDR3 reads CASSIGDRYQPQHF. DNA of the CDR3: TGTGCCAGTAGTATCGGGGACAGATATCAGCCCCAGCATTTT.

This clone has more than one count but fewer than ten. The rearrangement uses TRBV5-6 and TRBJ2-5; 7 bases line up with TRBD1. With 5 bases clipped from V and 0 bases from J, the junction kept 4 bases outside the gene matches. Germline V gives CDR1 SGHDT, CDR2 YYEEEE. The CDR3 has 14 residues. CDR3 in amino acids: CASSGTAYQETQYF. CDR3 coding DNA: TGTGCCAGCAGTGGGACAGCGTACCAAGAGACCCAGTACTTC.

The chain is built from TRBV18 and TRBJ1-2; D is unclear. Germline lookup yields CDR1 KGHSH and CDR2 LQKENI. V lost 1 base and J 0 bases, leaving 18 bases between the germline ends. CDR3 length: 18 residues. CDR3 nucleotide sequence: TGTGCCAGCTCACCACGGCTGCGGGGAGTTTTTTCTAACTATGGCTACACCTTC. Translating gives CASSPRLRGVFSNYGYTF.

The CDR3 nucleotides are TGTGCCAGCAGCTTAATAGCGGGTCAGCCCCAGCATTTT. Encoded protein: CASSLIAGQPQHF. This chain uses TRBV11-2 with TRBJ1-5; no firm D call. CDR3 length equals 13 residues. Trimming removed 2 bases at V and 6 bases at J, with 8 bases between. Germline CDR1 and CDR2: SGHAT and FQNNGV.

The rearrangement uses TRBV7-9 and TRBJ2-1, with a tentative D call TRBD1 (6 bases). Between the trimmed V and J ends, which lost 5 bases and 4 bases, there was a span of 18 bases. The CDR3 extends over 16 amino acids. Germline CDR1 SEHNR, CDR2 FQNEAQ (reference sequence). CDR3 sequence reads: CASSRQAGTLYNEQFF. The CDR3 DNA follows: TGTGCCAGCAGCCGACAGGCCGGGACATTGTACAATGAGCAGTTCTTC.

The chain combines TRBV11-2 with TRBJ2-5; TRBD1 matches 9 bases. The junction had 6 bases not matched to a gene; V was cut back by 4 bases and J by 6 bases. This CDR3 region has 14 residues. CDR1 and CDR2 from the germline V gene are SGHAT and FQNNGV. CDR3 nucleotide sequence: TGTGCCAGCAGCTCACAGGGGGCTGTAAAGACCCAGTACTTC. Translated, it gives CASSSQGAVKTQYF. The full variable domain, completed using reference TRBV11-2 and TRBJ2-5, is EAGVAQSPRYKIIEKRQSVAFWCNPISGHATLYWYQQILGQGPKLLIQFQNNGVVDDSQLPKDRFSAERLKGVDSTLKIQPAKLEDSAVYLCASSSQGAVKTQYFGPGTRLLVL.

The CDR3 region is CSVAQGATSPLHF. The DNA of the CDR3 is TGCAGCGTAGCACAGGGGGCGACTTCACCCCTCCACTTT. V usage is TRBV29-1 and J usage is TRBJ1-6, with 9 bases aligning to TRBD1. Germline V CDR1 and CDR2: SQVTM, ANQGSEA. The CDR3 has 13 amino acids. J was trimmed by 9 bases and V by 6 bases; bases with no gene match: 6. The full variable domain, its missing parts supplied by reference TRBV29-1 and TRBJ1-6, is SAVISQKPSRDICQRGTSLTIQCQVDSQVTMMFWYRQQPGQSLTLIATANQGSEATYESGFVIDKFPISRPNLTFSTLTVSNMSPEDSSIYLCSVAQGATSPLHFGNGTRLTVT.

V is TRBV18 and J is TRBJ2-7; D may be TRBD1 (5 bases). This CDR3 contains 11 residues. Germline V lookup: CDR1 KGHSH, CDR2 LQKENI. Trimming took off 8 bases at V and 3 bases at J, with 8 bases between the two ends. CDR3 DNA: TGTGCCAGCCGACAGAACTACGAGCAGTACTTC. It translates to CASRQNYEQYF. The full variable domain, its missing parts supplied by reference TRBV18 and TRBJ2-7, is NAGVMQNPRHLVRRRGQEARLRCSPMKGHSHVYWYRQLPEEGLKFMVYLQKENIIDESGMPKERFSAEFPKEGPSILRIQQVVRGDSAAYFCASRQNYEQYFGPGTRLTVT.

This chain joins TRBV18 and TRBJ2-7; perhaps TRBD2 as D (6 bases). CDR3 size: 13 residues. V was clipped by 5 bases and J by 2 bases, with 10 bases between them. In germline, CDR1 is KGHSH, CDR2 LQKENI. DNA of the CDR3: TGTGCCAGCTCAAGGGCGGGAACCTACGAGCAGTACTTC. Residues: CASSRAGTYEQYF.

CDR3 amino acids: CASSLDHARSYEQYF. DNA of the CDR3: TGTGCCAGCAGCTTAGATCACGCGCGTTCCTACGAGCAGTACTTC. The chain is built from TRBV11-3 and TRBJ2-7; D is undetermined. Germline lookup yields CDR1 SGHNT and CDR2 YENEEA. This CDR3 has 15 residues. V dropped 0 bases and J dropped 1 base, with 10 bases sitting between them. The full variable domain, its missing parts supplied by reference TRBV11-3 and TRBJ2-7, is EAGVVQSPRYKIIEKKQPVAFWCNPISGHNTLYWYLQNLGQGPELLIRYENEEAVDDSQLPKDRFSAERLKGVDSTLKIQPAELGDSAVYLCASSLDHARSYEQYFGPGTRLTVT.

The chain carries TRBV9 and TRBJ1-1; 7 bases map to TRBD1. This CDR3 comprises 14 residues. J was trimmed by 5 bases and V by 2 bases; bases with no gene match: 6. Germline V lookup: CDR1 SGDLS, CDR2 YYNGEE. The CDR3 DNA reads as TGTGCCAGCAGCGTCAGGGGGGCGCGGACTGAAGCTTTCTTT. It is translated as CASSVRGARTEAFF. Variable domain in full (rest from reference TRBV9 and TRBJ1-1): DSGVTQTPKHLITATGQRVTLRCSPRSGDLSVYWYQQSLDQGLQFLIQYYNGEERAKGNILERFSAQQFPDLHSELNLSSLELGDSALYFCASSVRGARTEAFFGQGTRLTVV.

The chain uses TRBV3-1 (or the pseudogene TRBV3-2) and TRBJ2-7; 11 nucleotides agree with TRBD1. Trimming at V came to 4 bases and at J to 7 bases, leaving 9 bases not matched to a gene. The CDR3 totals 15 residues. Per the germline V gene, CDR1 is LGHDT and CDR2 is YNNKEL (reference sequence). The CDR3 coding sequence is TGTGCCAGCAGCCGATGGGACAGGGGGACCCGTGAGCAGTACTTC. Its translation is CASSRWDRGTREQYF.

This clone was counted a single time. DNA of the CDR3: TGTGCCAGCAGCTCAGGACTAGACCCAGATACGCAGTATTTT. Translated, it gives CASSSGLDPDTQYF. This chain connects TRBV13 to TRBJ2-3; 7 nucleotides align to TRBD2. CDR1 and CDR2 from the germline V gene are PRHDT and FYEKMQ (reference sequence). The CDR3 consists of 14 residues. The V gene end was trimmed by 4 bases and the J gene end by 4 bases; junction bases not matched to a gene: 5.

The V and J genes are TRBV10-1 and TRBJ2-2; D is possibly TRBD2 (5 bases). CDR3 length: 14 residues. Germline values: CDR1 WNHNN, CDR2 SYGVQD (reference sequence). The V end lost 6 bases, the J end lost 6 bases, and 14 bases lay between the germline ends. The DNA of the CDR3 is TGCGCCAGCAGCAACGGGATCCCCCCCGGGGAGCTGTTTTTT. Protein product: CASSNGIPPGELFF.

The CDR3 is CASSQEGTGSYEKLFF. The CDR3 DNA sequence: TGCGCCAGCAGCCAAGAGGGGACAGGATCTTATGAAAAACTGTTTTTT. The chain joins TRBV4-1 to TRBJ1-4; TRBD1 aligns across 8 bases. The CDR3 runs 16 residues. Germline CDR1 is MGHRA and CDR2 is YSYEKL. The V gene end was trimmed by 0 bases and the J gene end by 6 bases; junction bases not matched to a gene: 6.

V usage is TRBV29-1 and J usage is TRBJ2-1; TRBD2 matches 11 bases. The germline CDR1 and CDR2 sequences are SQVTM and ANQGSEA. After removal of 6 bases from V and 1 base from J, the junction contained 14 bases not matched to a gene. The CDR3 runs to 18 residues. This CDR3 is CSVGTSGGGGGSYNEQFF. The CDR3 DNA sequence: TGCAGCGTGGGGACTAGCGGAGGAGGGGGTGGGTCCTACAATGAGCAGTTCTTC.

The rearrangement uses TRBV6-1 and TRBJ1-1; D remains ambiguous. V was cut by 1 base and J by 4 bases, with 10 bases left in between. CDR1 and CDR2 (germline): MNHNS, SASEGT. The CDR3 loop spans 14 amino acids. CDR3 DNA: TGTGCCAGCAGTGAAGAGGCGGGAGGCACTGAAGCTTTCTTT. Protein: CASSEEAGGTEAFF.

V is TRBV10-3 and J is TRBJ1-2, with 10 bases fitting TRBD1. J gave up 8 bases and V 4 bases, and 13 bases lay outside the gene matches. Germline V CDR1 and CDR2: ENHRY, SYGVKD. CDR3 length: 16 residues. CDR3: CAISGRETGGVGGYTF. The CDR3 region has the DNA TGTGCCATCAGTGGACGGGAGACAGGGGGCGTCGGCGGCTACACCTTC.

The chain combines TRBV13 with TRBJ2-7, with 9 bases identical to TRBD1. V lost 5 bases, J lost 2 bases, and 4 bases stayed unmatched. CDR3 size: 14 residues. Germline V gene data show CDR1 as PRHDT and CDR2 as FYEKMQ (reference sequence). CDR3 sequence: CASSERQGAYEQYF. CDR3 DNA sequence: TGTGCCAGCAGCGAACGACAGGGGGCCTACGAGCAGTACTTC. Full variable domain (rest looked up from reference TRBV13 and TRBJ2-7): AAGVIQSPRHLIKEKRETATLKCYPIPRHDTVYWYQQGPGQDPQFLISFYEKMQSDKGSIPDRFSAQQFSDYHSELNMSSLELGDSALYFCASSERQGAYEQYFGPGTRLTVT.

The chain recombines TRBV6-5 with TRBJ1-1; D is unclear. CDR3 length equals 13 residues. The germline V and J ends were trimmed by 10 bases and 0 bases, with 12 bases remaining between them. CDR1 MNHEY and CDR2 SVGAGI come from the germline V gene. The CDR3 region has the DNA TGTGCCACCAACCGGGTGATGAACACTGAAGCTTTCTTT. Residues: CATNRVMNTEAFF.

The CDR3 DNA reads TGTGCCACCCGGACAGGGGAGGCCCTCTATGGCTACACCTTC. Its translation: CATRTGEALYGYTF. V usage is TRBV28 and J usage is TRBJ1-2; 9 bases match TRBD1. Trimming removed 10 bases from V and 4 bases from J; junction bases left unmatched: 10. Germline V gene data show CDR1 as MDHEN and CDR2 as SYDVKM. There are 14 residues in the CDR3.

V usage is TRBV5-1 and J usage is TRBJ1-2, with TRBD1 matching over 9 bases. This CDR3 spans 19 amino acids. V gave up 4 bases and J gave up 0 bases; unmatched junction bases: 16. CDR1 SGHRS and CDR2 YFSETQ come from the germline V gene. Here the CDR3 reads CASSRTTGTGNPANYGYTF. CDR3 nucleotides: TGCGCCAGCAGCCGAACCACCGGGACAGGGAACCCAGCTAACTATGGCTACACCTTC. Full variable domain (outside the CDR3, taken from reference TRBV5-1 and TRBJ1-2): KAGVTQTPRYLIKTRGQQVTLSCSPISGHRSVSWYQQTPGQGLQFLFEYFSETQRNKGNFPGRFSGRQFSNSRSEMNVSTLELGDSALYLCASSRTTGTGNPANYGYTFGSGTRLTVV.

The DNA for the CDR3 is TGTGCCAGCAGTTTAGGGTTCGCTAGCGGGAGGATGACAGATACGCAGTATTTT. Translating it yields CASSLGFASGRMTDTQYF. The chain recombines TRBV28 with TRBJ2-3; 11 nucleotides align to TRBD2. V shed 2 bases, J shed 3 bases, and the junction held 10 bases outside the gene matches. Per the germline V gene, CDR1 is MDHEN and CDR2 is SYDVKM. The CDR3 is made up of 18 amino acids.

The genes are TRBV10-3 and TRBJ2-1, with TRBD2 as a possible D gene (6 bases). The CDR3 runs 15 residues. V was pared by 3 bases and J by 6 bases, with 15 bases between. CDR1 is ENHRY and CDR2 is SYGVKD in the germline V gene. The CDR3 loop is CAISDFSGGGNEQFF. DNA of the CDR3: TGTGCCATCAGTGATTTTAGCGGTGGGGGCAATGAGCAGTTCTTC.